Here is one T cell receptor beta chain with its context. Antigen: not known. This record belongs to a study of CD8+ T cells in alopecia areata. Study results and limitations: Affected scalp, especially in alopecia totalis/universalis, had a higher clonality than normal scalp did.

Those with alopecia areata gave lesional scalp punch biopsies and peripheral blood. Reverse transcription of extracted RNA yielded cDNA, which provided the sequencing template. The repertoire was sequenced with immunoSEQ multiplex PCR; TCRdb's copy has only in-frame clones and lacks some. The sample contains around 100,000 clones, approximately 42% of which appear only once. The V gene lost 2 bases and the J gene lost 4 bases, with 12 bases spanning the gap. The CDR3 spans 15 residues. The germline V gene encodes CDR1 MDHEN and CDR2 SYDVKM. This sequence joins TRBV28 and TRBJ1-3; D not certain. Specimen: CD4+ T cells sorted from blood. The TCR sequence derives from a human donor with alopecia areata. DNA of the CDR3: TGTGCCAGCAGTTTAAGGGCTGGGTACGGAAACACCATATATTTT. It encodes CASSLRAGYGNTIYF.